A selection of T cell receptor beta chains follows, all from one sample in a study of blood T cell repertoires in COVID-19. Profiled with immunoSEQ multiplex PCR; TCRdb holds only in-frame clones, not every one. The sample has tens of thousands of clones, roughly 82% seen once. What was sequenced was peripheral blood. The receptors derive from an elderly woman with acute or convalescent COVID-19. Both conserved end residues are part of each CDR3. A D gene is named only where the DNA matches it firmly. A row's size may be missing; if present it is once, few, many or a size class.

v_call	j_call	d_call	clone_size	cdr3_nt	cdr3_aa
TRBV10-3	TRBJ1-2	-	-	TGTGGGGCCTCTCAGGGGAACTATGGCTACACCTTC	CGASQGNYGYTF
TRBV6-5	TRBJ2-4	TRBD1	-	TGTGCCAGCGGACAGGGATCGGCCAAAAACATTCAGTACTTC	CASGQGSAKNIQYF
TRBV11-3	TRBJ1-1	-	few	TGTGCCAGCAGCTCCACAGGGAACACTGAAGCTTTCTTT	CASSSTGNTEAFF
TRBV2	TRBJ2-6	-	-	TGTGCCAGCAGTTGGAGCTCTGGGGCCAACGTCCTGACTTTC	CASSWSSGANVLTF
TRBV2	TRBJ2-3	-	-	TGTGCCAGCAGTTCGGCGGGTTTTGGCACAGATACGCAGTATTTT	CASSSAGFGTDTQYF
TRBV5-4	TRBJ2-7	TRBD2	-	TGTGCCAGCAGCCAAGAACTAGCGGGAGGGCCCCGGGAGCAGTACTTC	CASSQELAGGPREQYF
TRBV6-5	TRBJ1-5	-	-	TGTGCCAGCAGGCGGGCCCCCGATCAGCCCCAGCATTTT	CASRRAPDQPQHF
TRBV19	TRBJ1-1	TRBD1	-	TGTGCCAGTAGAGAGACAGGGGCGCGGGAAGCTTTCTTT	CASRETGAREAFF
TRBV27	TRBJ2-2	-	-	TGTGCCAGCAGTTTACGTCGGGGGGCCGGGACCGGGGAGCTGTTTTTT	CASSLRRGAGTGELFF
TRBV28	TRBJ2-2	-	-	TGTGCCAGCAGGGCCTCAAACACCGGGGAGCTGTTTTTT	CASRASNTGELFF
TRBV27	TRBJ2-7	TRBD1	-	TGTGCCAGCAGCGACAGGGGTTACGAGCAGTACTTC	CASSDRGYEQYF
TRBV27	TRBJ1-5	-	few	TGTGCCAGCAGGCCTGGGTGGACGGACTTGGTTCCCCAGCATTTT	CASRPGWTDLVPQHF
TRBV6-2/TRBV6-3	TRBJ1-5	TRBD1	-	TGTGCCAGCAGTATCCGGACAGGCCTTAGCAATCAGCCCCAGCATTTT	CASSIRTGLSNQPQHF
TRBV6-6	TRBJ1-5	TRBD1	few	TGTGCCAGCAGTCAGGACAGGGTAGGAAGCAATCAGCCCCAGCATTTT	CASSQDRVGSNQPQHF
TRBV7-8	TRBJ2-1	-	few	TGTGCCAGCAGCCTCCTTGGGCAGGGGTTAGGCAATGAGCAGTTCTTC	CASSLLGQGLGNEQFF
TRBV20-1	TRBJ2-1	-	-	TGCAGTGCTAGTTATGGAGCGGCTTACAATGAGCAGTTCTTC	CSASYGAAYNEQFF
TRBV4-3	TRBJ2-3	-	-	TGCGCCAGCAGCCAAGTGGGGGGAGGAGATACGCAGTATTTT	CASSQVGGGDTQYF
TRBV5-4	TRBJ1-5	-	-	TGTGCTCTCAGAAGAGTCGCAGGACAGAATCAGCCCCAGCATTTT	CALRRVAGQNQPQHF
TRBV5-4	TRBJ1-1	-	-	TGTGCCAGCAGCTTGGGACAGCAGGTAGCTTTCTTT	CASSLGQQVAFF
TRBV10-1	TRBJ2-7	-	-	TGCGCCGTAAGGTCCTGCAGGACTGCCTACGAGCAGTACTTC	CAVRSCRTAYEQYF
TRBV6-5	TRBJ2-2	-	once	TGTGCCAGCGGGTGGAGGAGAATGAACACCGGGGAGCTGTTTTTT	CASGWRRMNTGELFF
TRBV5-1	TRBJ1-1	TRBD1	-	TGCGCCAGCAGCCCAGGGGGGCTCGTCGATTATGAAGCTTTCTTT	CASSPGGLVDYEAFF
TRBV6-1	TRBJ1-2	TRBD1	once	TGTGCCAGCAGTGAAGTCCCGACAGGGGAGTTCTATGGCTACACCTTC	CASSEVPTGEFYGYTF
TRBV19	TRBJ1-5	-	-	TGTGCCACCCTACAAGTCGCGGGGAGTAGGACTCAGCCCCAGCATTTT	CATLQVAGSRTQPQHF
TRBV19	TRBJ2-1	-	-	TGTGCCACCAGATCGCCCGGACTGTTCGATGAGCAGTTCTTC	CATRSPGLFDEQFF
TRBV18	TRBJ2-5	TRBD1	-	TGTGCCAGCTCGGGACAGCTAGGGGCCCAGTACTTC	CASSGQLGAQYF
TRBV19	TRBJ1-5	-	-	TGTGCCAGTAGGAGTTTCGACAGGTTCAATCAGCCCCAGCATTTT	CASRSFDRFNQPQHF
TRBV28	TRBJ2-7	-	-	TGTGCCAGCAGTACAGATGTCTCCTACGAGCAGTACTTC	CASSTDVSYEQYF
TRBV19	TRBJ1-6	TRBD1	-	TGTGCCAGTAGTATCGACCGGACAGGGGGTAATTCACCCCTCCACTTT	CASSIDRTGGNSPLHF
TRBV7-9	TRBJ2-7	TRBD2	-	TGTGCCAGCAGCTTAGTCGGACTAGCGGGAGGATCCAGAAGCTACGAGCAGTACTTC	CASSLVGLAGGSRSYEQYF
TRBV28	TRBJ2-1	TRBD2	few	TGTGCCAGCAGTTTGGGACTAGCGGGAGGGGGTCTCAACAATGAGCAGTTCTTC	CASSLGLAGGGLNNEQFF
TRBV5-6	TRBJ2-3	TRBD2	-	TGTGCCAGCAGCGACAGACTAGCGGGAGATTTCGATACGCAGTATTTT	CASSDRLAGDFDTQYF
TRBV4-1	TRBJ1-4	TRBD1	-	TGCGCCAGCAGCCAAGTAGGGACAGGGAATGAAAAACTGTTTTTT	CASSQVGTGNEKLFF
TRBV10-1	TRBJ1-1	-	-	TGCGCCACTCGCTACCTCCAGAACACTGAAGCTTTCTTT	CATRYLQNTEAFF
TRBV5-1	TRBJ1-1	-	-	TGCGCCAGCAGCTTCACCGGGAACACTGAAGCTTTCTTT	CASSFTGNTEAFF
TRBV6-6	TRBJ1-3	-	-	TGTGCCAGCAGCCCCCTGGACTCGCCTGGAAACACCATATATTTT	CASSPLDSPGNTIYF
TRBV2	TRBJ1-5	-	-	TGTGCCAGCAGTGAAGAGGTAGGGGTGGTCTATAACAATCAGCCCCAGCATTTT	CASSEEVGVVYNNQPQHF
TRBV27	TRBJ2-7	TRBD2	-	TGTGCCAGCAGTTTTATCGGGAGGTCCTCCTACGAGCAGTACTTC	CASSFIGRSSYEQYF
TRBV12-2	TRBJ1-1	-	-	TGTGCAAGTCGCTGGAGGCCGGGGTACACTGAAGCTTTCTTT	CASRWRPGYTEAFF
TRBV6-6	TRBJ1-6	TRBD1	-	TGTGCCAGCAGTACCGGGACAGGGGGAGGTTCACCCCTCCACTTT	CASSTGTGGGSPLHF
TRBV19	TRBJ1-2	-	-	TGTGCCAGTAGTATAAGCGGCAGGGGTAACTATGGCTACACCTTC	CASSISGRGNYGYTF
TRBV6-5	TRBJ1-2	-	-	TGTGCCAGCAGCCCGACAGAAACGTATGGCTACACCTTC	CASSPTETYGYTF